These T cell receptor beta chains were read from a single sample in a study of cytomegalovirus exposure and HLA in healthy donors. Generated by immunoSEQ multiplex PCR, the TCRdb table keeps only in-frame clones and is missing some. Among approximately 240,000 clones listed, approximately 90% were seen once. Sequencing was carried out using PBMCs. The receptors originated from a young woman in good health and CMV-seronegative. Each CDR3 is given with its conserved first and last residue. D genes are given only for firm matches. Clone size appears in some rows only: once, few, many, or a class for an expanded clone.

d_gene	v_gene	abundance	j_gene	CDR3nt	CDR3aa
.	TRBV21-1	.	TRBJ2-1	TGTGCCAGCAGCAAAGTTCGGCTAGTTCCGCAGTTCTTC	CASSKVRLVPQFF
TRBD2	TRBV15	.	TRBJ2-5	TGTGCCACCAGCAGGGGCGGGGGGCCTACTGGGAGACAACAGACCCAGTACTTC	CATSRGGGPTGRQQTQYF
.	TRBV5-1	.	TRBJ2-5	TGCGCCAGCAGGGCTGGACTCCAAGAGACCCAGTACTTC	CASRAGLQETQYF
.	TRBV7-8	.	TRBJ1-3	TGTGCCAGCAGGCGGGAGGCTGGAAACACCATATATTTT	CASRREAGNTIYF
.	TRBV4-1	.	TRBJ1-5	TGCGCCAGCAGCCAAGTTGGCGGTGATCAGCCCCAGCATTTT	CASSQVGGDQPQHF
.	TRBV18	few	TRBJ1-4	TGTGCCAGCTCACCCGGACAGCCAGAAAAACTGTTTTTT	CASSPGQPEKLFF
TRBD1	TRBV12-5	.	TRBJ2-7	TGTGCTAGTGGTTTGGATAGGGGACAGCCTTCCGAGCAGTACTTC	CASGLDRGQPSEQYF
TRBD2	TRBV5-4	once	TRBJ2-7	TGTGCCAGCAGCCGGGGGGGGGTTTACGAGCAGTACTTC	CASSRGGVYEQYF
TRBD1	TRBV5-4	.	TRBJ2-2	TGTGCCAGCAGTTCCGGGACAGGGAACACCGGGGAGCTGTTTTTT	CASSSGTGNTGELFF
.	TRBV7-2	.	TRBJ2-7	TGTGCCAGCAGCGTAACCAGGGGATCCTACGAGCAGTACTTC	CASSVTRGSYEQYF